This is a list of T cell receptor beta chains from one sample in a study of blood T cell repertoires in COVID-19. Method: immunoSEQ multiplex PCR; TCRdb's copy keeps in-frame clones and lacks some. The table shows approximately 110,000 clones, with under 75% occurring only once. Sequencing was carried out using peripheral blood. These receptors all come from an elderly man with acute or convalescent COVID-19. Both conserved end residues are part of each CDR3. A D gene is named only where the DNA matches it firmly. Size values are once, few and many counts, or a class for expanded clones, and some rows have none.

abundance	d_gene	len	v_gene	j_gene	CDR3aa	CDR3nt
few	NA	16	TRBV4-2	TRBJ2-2	CASSQRTGTNTGELFF	TGTGCCAGCAGCCAGAGGACGGGGACGAACACCGGGGAGCTGTTTTTT
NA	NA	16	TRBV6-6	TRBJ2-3	CASSYSQGPSTDTQYF	TGTGCCAGCAGTTACTCGCAGGGGCCCAGCACAGATACGCAGTATTTT
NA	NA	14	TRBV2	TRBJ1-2	CASIDRTPNYGYTF	TGTGCCAGCATCGACAGGACCCCCAACTATGGCTACACCTTC
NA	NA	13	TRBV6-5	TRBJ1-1	CASRGVENTEAFF	TGTGCCAGCAGAGGGGTAGAGAACACTGAAGCTTTCTTT
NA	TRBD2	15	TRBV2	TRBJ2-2	CACKLGSGSAGELFF	TGTGCCTGCAAGTTGGGTAGCGGGAGTGCCGGGGAGCTGTTTTTT
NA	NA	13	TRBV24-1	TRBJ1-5	CATSGAGNQPQHF	TGTGCCACCAGTGGTGCAGGGAATCAGCCCCAGCATTTT
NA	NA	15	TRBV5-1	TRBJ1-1	CASSFGGARNTEAFF	TGCGCCAGCAGCTTCGGGGGGGCCAGGAACACTGAAGCTTTCTTT
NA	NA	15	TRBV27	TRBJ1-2	CASSLRDVGLGGYTF	TGTGCCAGCAGTCTCCGCGACGTCGGTCTCGGGGGCTACACCTTC
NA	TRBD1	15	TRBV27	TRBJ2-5	CASSFGTGSSETQYF	TGTGCCAGCAGTTTTGGGACAGGGAGCTCCGAGACCCAGTACTTC
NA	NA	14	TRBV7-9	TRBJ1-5	CASSLSNVAQPQHF	TGTGCCAGCAGCTTGTCGAACGTGGCTCAGCCCCAGCATTTT
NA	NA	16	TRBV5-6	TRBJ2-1	CASSLGQLSSYNEQFF	TGTGCCAGCAGCTTGGGACAGTTGAGCTCCTACAATGAGCAGTTCTTC
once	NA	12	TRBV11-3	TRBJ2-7	CASSRTSYEQYF	TGTGCCAGCAGCAGGACATCCTACGAGCAGTACTTC
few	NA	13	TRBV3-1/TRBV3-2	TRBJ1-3	CASSQDPGSTIYF	TGTGCCAGCAGCCAAGACCCGGGAAGCACCATATATTTT
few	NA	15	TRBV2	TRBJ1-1	CASSETTVFYTEAFF	TGTGCCAGCAGTGAGACAACGGTCTTTTACACTGAAGCTTTCTTT
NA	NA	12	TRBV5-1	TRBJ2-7	CASSPPGVEQYF	TGCGCCAGCAGCCCCCCCGGGGTAGAGCAGTACTTC
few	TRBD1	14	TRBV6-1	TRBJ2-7	CASSEKGQRYEQYF	TGTGCCAGCAGTGAAAAGGGACAGAGGTACGAGCAGTACTTC
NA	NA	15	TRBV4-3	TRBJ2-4	CASSQEPANSNIQYF	TGCGCCAGCAGCCAAGAACCCGCTAATTCCAACATTCAGTACTTC
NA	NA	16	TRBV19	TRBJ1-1	CASRLEPGGINTEAFF	TGTGCCAGTAGACTCGAGCCCGGGGGGATCAACACTGAAGCTTTCTTT
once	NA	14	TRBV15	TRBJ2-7	CATSRVYSPYEQYF	TGTGCCACCAGCAGAGTTTATTCCCCCTACGAGCAGTACTTC
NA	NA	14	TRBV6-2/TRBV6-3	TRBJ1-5	CASSLGGSNQPQHF	TGTGCCAGCAGTCTAGGGGGTTCCAATCAGCCCCAGCATTTT
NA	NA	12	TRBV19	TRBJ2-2	CASSISPGELFF	TGTGCCAGTAGTATTTCTCCCGGGGAGCTGTTTTTT
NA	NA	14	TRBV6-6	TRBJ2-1	CASSRGWQKNEQFF	TGTGCCAGCTCAAGAGGTTGGCAGAAAAATGAGCAGTTCTTC
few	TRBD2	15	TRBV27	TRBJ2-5	CASRSLGAGEETQYF	TGTGCCAGCAGATCCTTGGGTGCGGGAGAAGAGACCCAGTACTTC
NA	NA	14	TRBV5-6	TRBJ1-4	CASSSGTLNEKLFF	TGTGCCAGCAGCTCCGGGACACTCAATGAAAAACTGTTTTTT
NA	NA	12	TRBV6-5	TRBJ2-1	CASSPKHNEQFF	TGTGCCAGCAGCCCCAAGCACAATGAGCAGTTCTTC
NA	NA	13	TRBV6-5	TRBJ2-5	CASTPRGTATQYF	TGTGCCAGCACCCCCAGGGGCACAGCAACCCAGTACTTC
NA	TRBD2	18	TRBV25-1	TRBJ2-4	CASSARGGTSAGRNIQYF	TGTGCCAGCAGTGCTCGTGGTGGGACTAGCGCAGGTAGAAACATTCAGTACTTC
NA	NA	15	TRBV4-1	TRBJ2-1	CASSQDFRVGHEQFF	TGCGCCAGCAGCCAAGATTTCAGGGTTGGGCATGAGCAGTTCTTC
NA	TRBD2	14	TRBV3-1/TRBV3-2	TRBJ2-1	CASSQVAGVGEQFF	TGTGCCAGCAGCCAAGTGGCGGGAGTTGGTGAGCAGTTCTTC
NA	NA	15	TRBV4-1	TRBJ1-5	CASSQEITDNQPQHF	TGCGCCAGCAGCCAAGAAATTACAGACAATCAGCCCCAGCATTTT
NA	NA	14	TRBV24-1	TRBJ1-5	CATSDSTRNQPQHF	TGTGCCACCAGTGATTCGACACGTAATCAGCCCCAGCATTTT
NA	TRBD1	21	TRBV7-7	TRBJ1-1	CASSLKRTGVEKVKEDTEAFF	TGTGCCAGCAGCTTAAAAAGGACAGGAGTAGAGAAAGTTAAAGAGGACACTGAAGCTTTCTTT
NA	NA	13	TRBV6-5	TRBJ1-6	CASSSSSDSPLHF	TGTGCCAGCAGTTCGTCTTCGGATTCACCCCTCCACTTT
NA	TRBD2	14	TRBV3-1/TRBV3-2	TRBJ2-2	CASSRREGNGELFF	TGTGCCAGCAGCCGGCGGGAGGGTAACGGGGAGCTGTTTTTT
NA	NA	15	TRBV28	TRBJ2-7	CASSSIFGGTYEQYF	TGTGCCAGCAGTAGTATTTTCGGGGGAACCTACGAGCAGTACTTC